These 18 T cell receptor beta chains originate from one sample sequenced in a study of blood T cells in healthy people across ages. Alongside a J-beta primer mix, a sample-barcoded 5' primer served in a second PCR lasting about 6 to 11 cycles. TCRdb independently ran MiXCR on the 5' RACE reads; one entry per CDR3 protein. The sample holds more than 500,000 distinct CDR3 sequences; approximately 26% are singletons and the top ten take about 3.3%. A further study also used this sample, focusing on T cells of mothers and their children.

The sample was blood. These receptors were obtained from a boy between 2 and 10 years old in good health.

This clonotype was counted between two and nine times. The J gene is TRBJ2-1, the V gene TRBV7-8, with 9 nucleotides matching TRBD2. Germline values: CDR1 SGHVS, CDR2 FQNEAQ. The J segment lost 0 bases and the V segment lost 6 bases, leaving 6 bases of the junction unmatched. The CDR3 sequence is 16 residues long. The DNA of the CDR3 is TGTGCCAGCAGTTCGACTAGCGGAAACTCCTACAATGAGCAGTTCTTC. The encoded protein is CASSSTSGNSYNEQFF. The entire variable domain, with the rest obtained from reference TRBV7-8 and TRBJ2-1, is as follows: GAGVSQSPRYKVAKRGQDVALRCDPISGHVSLFWYQQALGQGPEFLTYFQNEAQLDKSGLPSDRFFAERPEGSVSTLKIQRTQQEDSAVYLCASSSTSGNSYNEQFFGPGTRLTVL.

J is TRBJ1-1 and V is TRBV4-1; 11 bases are a match to TRBD1. V trimming: 0 bases; J trimming: 4 bases; junction bases outside the gene matches: 13. This CDR3 contains 19 residues. CDR1 is MGHRA, CDR2 YSYEKL, per germline. CDR3 nucleotide sequence: TGCGCCAGCAGCCAAGACCTGACCACCGGGACAGGGGGATCCACTGAAGCTTTCTTT. It translates to CASSQDLTTGTGGSTEAFF.

This clonotype was seen a single time. The genes are TRBV29-1 and TRBJ2-5; 12 positions match TRBD2. Judging by the DNA end, TRBJ2-7 fits better; the J call may be wrong. Looked up from germline, CDR1 is SQVTM and CDR2 is ANQGSEA. This CDR3 is built from 13 residues. For the CDR3, the DNA is TGCAGCACTTGGACTAGCGGGGACTACGAGCAGTACTTC. This sequence encodes CSTWTSGDYEQYF.

This clonotype was detected only once. This chain uses TRBV5-1 with TRBJ2-1; 11 bases line up with TRBD2. Germline CDR1 SGHRS, CDR2 YFSETQ. V gave up 2 bases and J gave up 8 bases; unmatched junction bases: 9. The CDR3 is 16 residues long. CDR3 loop: CASSFVLAGGLDEQFF. CDR3 nucleotides: TGCGCCAGCAGCTTTGTCCTAGCGGGAGGTCTCGATGAGCAGTTCTTC.

This clonotype has just a few counts. The J gene is TRBJ2-2, the V gene TRBV10-3, with D perhaps TRBD1 (6 bases). Trimming removed 10 bases from V and 1 base from J, with 10 bases in between. Germline CDR1 is ENHRY and CDR2 is SYGVKD. This CDR3 contains 13 residues. CDR3 DNA: TGTGCCAACTCCAGGGGGAACACCGGGGAGCTGTTTTTT. This sequence encodes CANSRGNTGELFF.

This clonotype was seen only a few times. The J gene is TRBJ1-1, the V gene TRBV6-2 or TRBV6-3; D gene ambiguous. Germline values: CDR1 MNHEY, CDR2 SVGEGT. V was cut by 2 bases and J by 0 bases, with 13 bases left in between. The CDR3 contains 16 residues. The CDR3 sequence: CASSYGPQTMNTEAFF. CDR3 DNA: TGTGCCAGCAGTTACGGGCCCCAGACTATGAACACTGAAGCTTTCTTT.

This clonotype was found a few times. The gene calls are TRBV7-2 and TRBJ2-5; D assignment may be TRBD1 or TRBD2 (6 bases each). Deletions cut 2 bases from V and 5 bases from J, with 18 bases between. Germline CDR1 and CDR2: SGHTA and FQGNSA. This CDR3 contains 16 residues. The CDR3 spells CASSLNPQGRRETQYF. The DNA for the CDR3 is TGTGCCAGCAGCTTAAATCCCCAGGGGAGGAGGGAGACCCAGTACTTC.

The chain links TRBV5-1 to TRBJ2-5; D possibly matches TRBD1 or TRBD2 (5 bases each). The germline V and J ends were trimmed by 2 bases and 4 bases, with 12 bases remaining between them. The CDR3 has 14 amino acids. Per germline, CDR1 SGHRS and CDR2 YFSETQ. The CDR3 sequence: CASSLIDGAETQYF. The CDR3 DNA reads as TGCGCCAGCAGCTTAATCGACGGGGCAGAGACCCAGTACTTC.

V and J are TRBV20-1 and TRBJ1-1; tentatively, D is TRBD1 (5 bases). The CDR3 totals 14 residues. The germline V gene has CDR1 DFQATT and CDR2 SNEGSKA (reference sequence). Trimming removed 1 base from V and 2 bases from J, with 11 bases in between. In DNA, the CDR3 is TGCAGTGCTAGAGCCCCAGGGTTCAACACTGAAGCTTTCTTT. This encodes CSARAPGFNTEAFF.

The chain carries TRBV6-6 and TRBJ2-2, with a possible D match to TRBD1 (7 bases). Deletions cut 0 bases from V and 5 bases from J, with 13 bases between. The V gene's germline CDR1 is MNHNY and CDR2 SVGAGI (reference sequence). This CDR3 spans 16 amino acids. DNA for the CDR3: TGTGCCAGCAGTTACTCGAGACAGGGAGGTACCGGGGAGCTGTTTTTT. This gives the protein CASSYSRQGGTGELFF.

This clonotype was detected a few times. The rearrangement links TRBV12-3 or TRBV12-4 to TRBJ1-4; weak D call: TRBD1 (5 bases). V dropped 2 bases and J dropped 1 base, with 8 bases sitting between them. The CDR3 has 15 amino acids. The CDR3 DNA follows: TGTGCCAGCAGTTTAAGTGGGGGAACTAATGAAAAACTGTTTTTT. Translated, it gives CASSLSGGTNEKLFF.

This clonotype came up a few times. The chain joins TRBV5-1 to TRBJ2-1; no firm D call. This CDR3 region has 12 residues. V lost 1 base and J lost 6, with 5 bases in between. Germline loops: CDR1 SGHRS, CDR2 YFSETQ. This CDR3 is CASSLFSNEQFF. Written as DNA, the CDR3 is TGCGCCAGCAGCTTGTTCTCCAATGAGCAGTTCTTC.

J is TRBJ2-4 and V is TRBV7-9; possibly TRBD1 for D (6 bases). Trimming stripped 1 base from V and 4 bases from J, with 8 bases between. The CDR3 runs 14 residues. Per the germline V gene, CDR1 is SEHNR and CDR2 is FQNEAQ (reference sequence). The CDR3 sequence: CASSLGQEKNIQYF. Here the CDR3 DNA reads TGTGCCAGCAGCTTAGGACAGGAAAAAAACATTCAGTACTTC.

The chain uses TRBV5-1 and TRBJ2-5, with TRBD1 as a possible D gene (6 bases). Trimming shortened V by 7 bases and J by 1 base, and 11 bases separated the two germline ends. The germline V gene encodes CDR1 SGHRS and CDR2 YFSETQ. The CDR3 consists of 13 residues. CDR3 protein: CASVGTSQETQYF. Written as DNA, the CDR3 is TGCGCCAGCGTTGGGACATCCCAAGAGACCCAGTACTTC.

This clonotype was observed once. V and J are TRBV2 and TRBJ1-3, with D uncertain. The CDR3 spans 13 residues. The V and J ends lost 4 bases and 6 bases respectively, with 10 bases between them. Germline-derived CDR1 and CDR2 are SNHLY and FYNNEI. The CDR3 sequence: CASSGSNANTIYF. In DNA, the CDR3 is TGTGCCAGCAGTGGATCCAATGCAAACACCATATATTTT.

The chain recombines TRBV6-2 or TRBV6-3 with TRBJ2-1; 15 bases map to TRBD2. Germline CDR1 and CDR2: MNHEY and SVGEGT. V lost 6 bases to trimming and J lost 4 bases; unmatched junction nucleotides: 7. CDR3 length: 17 amino acids. The CDR3 DNA is TGTGCCAGCAGCCTAGCCGGGACTAGCGGGGGGTACAATGAGCAGTTCTTC. Its translation is CASSLAGTSGGYNEQFF.

The V call is TRBV2, the J call TRBJ1-1; D gene uncertain. The germline V and J ends were trimmed by 6 bases and 3 bases, with 17 bases remaining between them. CDR1 SNHLY and CDR2 FYNNEI come from the germline V gene. This CDR3 is built from 15 residues. The chain's CDR3 is CASSETALWDTEAFF. Here the CDR3 DNA reads TGTGCCAGCAGCGAAACGGCGCTATGGGACACTGAAGCTTTCTTT.

This clonotype was seen at least ten times. The rearrangement joins TRBV5-1 to TRBJ2-5, with D possibly matching TRBD1 (6 bases). The CDR3 is 15 residues long. The germline gives CDR1 SGHRS, CDR2 YFSETQ. V was pared by 5 bases and J by 5 bases, with 19 bases between. This CDR3 is CASRRDRRMGETQYF. In nucleotides, the CDR3 is TGCGCCAGCAGGAGAGACAGGAGAATGGGGGAGACCCAGTACTTC.